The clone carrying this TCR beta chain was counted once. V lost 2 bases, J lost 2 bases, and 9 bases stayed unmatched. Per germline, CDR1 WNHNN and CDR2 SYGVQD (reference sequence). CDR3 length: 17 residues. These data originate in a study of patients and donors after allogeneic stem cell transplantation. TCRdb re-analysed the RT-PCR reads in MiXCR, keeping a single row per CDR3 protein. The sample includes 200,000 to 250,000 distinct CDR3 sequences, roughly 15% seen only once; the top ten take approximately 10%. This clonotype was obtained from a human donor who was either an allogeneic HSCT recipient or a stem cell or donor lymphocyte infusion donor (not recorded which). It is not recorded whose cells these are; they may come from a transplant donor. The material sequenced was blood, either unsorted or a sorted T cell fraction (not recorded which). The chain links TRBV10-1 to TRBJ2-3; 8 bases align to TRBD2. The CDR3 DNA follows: TGCGCCAGCAGTGAGCCCCGTAGGGGACTAGTCACAGATACGCAGTATTTT. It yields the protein CASSEPRRGLVTDTQYF.